Given below is one T cell receptor beta chain in context. These data belong to a study of T cell changes during pregnancy in multiple sclerosis. With 6 bases removed from V and 5 bases from J, the gap between germline ends came to 20 bases. This CDR3 is 16 amino acids long. CDR1 SGHNT and CDR2 YENEEA come from the germline V gene. Assay: immunoSEQ multiplex PCR; the TCRdb copy retains only in-frame clones and omits some. The repertoire consists of about 70,000 clones, with roughly 89% occurring once and the leading ten covering over 1.2%. This TCR was recovered from a female donor in good health, enrolled as a control in a pregnancy study. This specimen was peripheral blood, taken in the third trimester of pregnancy. The V and J genes are TRBV11-3 and TRBJ2-4, with D maybe TRBD1 (6 bases). CDR3 in DNA: TGTGCCAGCAGGAGGAGCCGGACAGACCGAGAAAACATTCAGTACTTC. This codes for CASRRSRTDRENIQYF.